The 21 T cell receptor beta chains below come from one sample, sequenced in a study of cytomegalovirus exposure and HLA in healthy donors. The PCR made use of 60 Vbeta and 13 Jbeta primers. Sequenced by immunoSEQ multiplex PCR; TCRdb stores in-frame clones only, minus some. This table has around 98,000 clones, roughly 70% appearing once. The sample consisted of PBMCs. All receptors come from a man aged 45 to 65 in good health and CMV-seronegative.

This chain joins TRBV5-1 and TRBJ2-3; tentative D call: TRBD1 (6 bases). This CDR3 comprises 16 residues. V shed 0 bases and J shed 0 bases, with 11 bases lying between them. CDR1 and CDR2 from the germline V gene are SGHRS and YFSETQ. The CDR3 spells CASSLGTDTSTDTQYF. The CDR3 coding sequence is TGCGCCAGCAGCTTGGGGACAGATACTAGCACAGATACGCAGTATTTT.

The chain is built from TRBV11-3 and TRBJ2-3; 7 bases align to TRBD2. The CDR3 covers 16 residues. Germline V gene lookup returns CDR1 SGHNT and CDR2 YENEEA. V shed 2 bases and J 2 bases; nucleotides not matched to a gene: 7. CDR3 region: CASSLYASGFTDTQYF. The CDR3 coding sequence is TGTGCCAGCAGCTTATATGCTAGCGGTTTCACAGATACGCAGTATTTT.

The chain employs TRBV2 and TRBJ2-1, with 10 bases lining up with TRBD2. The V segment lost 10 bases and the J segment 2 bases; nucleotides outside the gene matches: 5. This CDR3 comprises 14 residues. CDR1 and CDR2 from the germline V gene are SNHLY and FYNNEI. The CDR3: CATRAGGAYNEQFF. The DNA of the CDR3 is TGTGCCACCCGAGCGGGGGGGGCCTACAATGAGCAGTTCTTC.

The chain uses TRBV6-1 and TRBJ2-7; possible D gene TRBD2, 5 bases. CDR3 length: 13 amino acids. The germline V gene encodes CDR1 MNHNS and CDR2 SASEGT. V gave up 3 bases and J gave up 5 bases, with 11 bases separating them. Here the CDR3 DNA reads TGTGCCAGCAGTGAGAGGGAAATTAACGAGCAGTACTTC. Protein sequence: CASSEREINEQYF.

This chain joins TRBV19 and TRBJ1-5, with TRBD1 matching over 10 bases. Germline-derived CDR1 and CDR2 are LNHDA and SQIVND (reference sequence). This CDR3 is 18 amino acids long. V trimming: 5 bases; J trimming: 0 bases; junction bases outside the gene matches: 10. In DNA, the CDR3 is TGTGCCAGTAGTCCGGTGGGACAGGGGACATATAGCAATCAGCCCCAGCATTTT. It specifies CASSPVGQGTYSNQPQHF.

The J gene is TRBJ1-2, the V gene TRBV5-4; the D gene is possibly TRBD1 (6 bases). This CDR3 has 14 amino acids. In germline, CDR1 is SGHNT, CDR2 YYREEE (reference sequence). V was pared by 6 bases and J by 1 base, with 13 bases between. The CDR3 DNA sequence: TGTGCCAGCACAAATACAGGGAGTAACTATGGCTACACCTTC. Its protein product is CASTNTGSNYGYTF.

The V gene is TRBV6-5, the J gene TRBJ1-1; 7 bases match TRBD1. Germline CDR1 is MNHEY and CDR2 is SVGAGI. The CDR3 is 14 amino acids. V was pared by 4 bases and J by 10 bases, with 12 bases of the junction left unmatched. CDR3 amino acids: CASSSQGVAGRAFF. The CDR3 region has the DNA TGTGCCAGCAGTTCCCAGGGGGTGGCTGGTCGAGCTTTCTTT.

The CDR3 DNA reads as TGCGCCAGCAGCTTAGGGCCGGGGGACACTGAAGCTTTCTTT. It encodes CASSLGPGDTEAFF. The V and J genes are TRBV5-1 and TRBJ1-1; perhaps TRBD1 as D (5 bases). Per the germline V gene, CDR1 is SGHRS and CDR2 is YFSETQ. With 2 bases removed from V and 3 bases from J, the gap between germline ends came to 11 bases. This CDR3 comprises 14 residues.

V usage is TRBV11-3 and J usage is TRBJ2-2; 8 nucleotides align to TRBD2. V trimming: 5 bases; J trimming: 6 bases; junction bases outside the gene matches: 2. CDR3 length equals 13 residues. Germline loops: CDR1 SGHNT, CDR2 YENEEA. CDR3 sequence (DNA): TGTGCCAGCAGCCGGGGGGGTGCCGGGGAGCTGTTTTTT. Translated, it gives CASSRGGAGELFF. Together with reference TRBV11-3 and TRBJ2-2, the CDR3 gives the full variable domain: EAGVVQSPRYKIIEKKQPVAFWCNPISGHNTLYWYLQNLGQGPELLIRYENEEAVDDSQLPKDRFSAERLKGVDSTLKIQPAELGDSAVYLCASSRGGAGELFFGEGSRLTVL.

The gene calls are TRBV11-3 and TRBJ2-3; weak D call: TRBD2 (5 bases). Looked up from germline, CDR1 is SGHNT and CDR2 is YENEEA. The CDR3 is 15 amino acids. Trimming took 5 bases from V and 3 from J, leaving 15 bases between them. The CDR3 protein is CASSPRGVSTDTQYF. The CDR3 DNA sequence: TGTGCCAGCAGCCCCCGGGGTGTTAGTACAGATACGCAGTATTTT.

The CDR3 region has the DNA TGCGCCAGCAGCCCGTCTCGTGGCAGGGGAACCTACGAGCAGTACTTC. This sequence encodes CASSPSRGRGTYEQYF. The gene calls are TRBV4-1 and TRBJ2-7; TRBD1 is a possible D gene (6 bases). V was pared by 4 bases and J by 2 bases, with 18 bases between. Germline assignment: CDR1 MGHRA and CDR2 YSYEKL. The CDR3 has 16 residues.

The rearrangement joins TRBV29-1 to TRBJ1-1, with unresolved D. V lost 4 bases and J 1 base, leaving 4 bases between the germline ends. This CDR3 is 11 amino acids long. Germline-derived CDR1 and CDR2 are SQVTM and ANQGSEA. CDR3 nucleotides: TGCAGCGTTGTCTGGAACACTGAAGCTTTCTTT. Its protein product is CSVVWNTEAFF.

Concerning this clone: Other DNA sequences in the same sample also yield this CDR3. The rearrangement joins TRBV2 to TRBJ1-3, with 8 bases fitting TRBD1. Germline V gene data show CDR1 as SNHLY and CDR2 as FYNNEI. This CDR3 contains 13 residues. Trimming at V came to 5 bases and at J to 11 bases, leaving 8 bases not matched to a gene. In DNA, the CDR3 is TGTGCCAGCAGTCACGGGGACAGGCGGCCCATATATTTT. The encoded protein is CASSHGDRRPIYF.

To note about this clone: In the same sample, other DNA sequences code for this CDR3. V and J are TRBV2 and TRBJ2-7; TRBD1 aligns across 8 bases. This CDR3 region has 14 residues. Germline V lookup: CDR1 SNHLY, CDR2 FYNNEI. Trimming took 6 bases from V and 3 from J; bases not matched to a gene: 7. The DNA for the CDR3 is TGTGCCAGCAGCACCGGGACAGGTTACTACGAGCAGTACTTC. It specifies CASSTGTGYYEQYF.

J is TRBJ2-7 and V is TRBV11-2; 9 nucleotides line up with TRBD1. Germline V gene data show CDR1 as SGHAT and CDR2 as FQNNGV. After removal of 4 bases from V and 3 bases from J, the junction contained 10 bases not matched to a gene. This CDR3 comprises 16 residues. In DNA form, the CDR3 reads TGTGCCAGCAGCTCCCTGTGGGACAGGGCGAACTACGAGCAGTACTTC. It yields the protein CASSSLWDRANYEQYF.

CDR3: CASSLMRSSGANVLTF. The CDR3 DNA sequence: TGTGCCAGCAGTTTAATGAGATCCTCTGGGGCCAACGTCCTGACTTTC. The V and J genes are TRBV27 and TRBJ2-6, with no clear D. This CDR3 comprises 16 residues. Per germline, CDR1 MNHEY and CDR2 SMNVEV (reference sequence). V was shortened by 2 bases and J by 0 bases, with 8 bases between the two germline ends.

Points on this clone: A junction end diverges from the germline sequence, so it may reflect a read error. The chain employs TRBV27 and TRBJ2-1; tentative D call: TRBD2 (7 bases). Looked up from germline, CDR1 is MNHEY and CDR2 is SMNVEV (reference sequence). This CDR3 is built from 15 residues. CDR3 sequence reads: CASKGGISSYNEQFF. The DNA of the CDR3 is TGTGCGAGCAAGGGGGGGATTAGCTCCTACAATGAGCAGTTCTTC.

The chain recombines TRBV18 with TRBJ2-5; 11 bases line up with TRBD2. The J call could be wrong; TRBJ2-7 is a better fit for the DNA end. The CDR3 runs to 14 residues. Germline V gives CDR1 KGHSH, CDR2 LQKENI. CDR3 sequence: CASSLTSGSIEQYF. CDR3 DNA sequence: TGTGCCAGCTCACTCACTAGCGGGAGTATCGAGCAGTACTTC.

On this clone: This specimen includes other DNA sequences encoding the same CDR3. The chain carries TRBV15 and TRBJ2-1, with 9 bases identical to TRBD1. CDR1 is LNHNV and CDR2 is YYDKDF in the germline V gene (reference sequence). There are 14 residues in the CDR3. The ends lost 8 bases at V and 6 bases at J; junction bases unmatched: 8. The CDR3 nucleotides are TGTGCCACCGCTGGGACAGGGAGGCCCAATGAGCAGTTCTTC. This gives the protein CATAGTGRPNEQFF.

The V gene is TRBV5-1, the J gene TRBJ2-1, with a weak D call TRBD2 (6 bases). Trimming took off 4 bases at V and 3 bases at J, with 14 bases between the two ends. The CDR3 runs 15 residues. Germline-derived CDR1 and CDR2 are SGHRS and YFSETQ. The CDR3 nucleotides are TGCGCCAGCAGCCCGACGGGAGAGGGCTACAATGAGCAGTTCTTC. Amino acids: CASSPTGEGYNEQFF.

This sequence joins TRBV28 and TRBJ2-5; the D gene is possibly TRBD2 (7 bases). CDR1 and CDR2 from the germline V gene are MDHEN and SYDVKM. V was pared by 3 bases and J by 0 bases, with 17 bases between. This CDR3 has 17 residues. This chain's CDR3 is CASSLARRGTYQETQYF. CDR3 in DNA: TGTGCCAGCAGTTTGGCTAGGCGGGGGACATACCAAGAGACCCAGTACTTC.